This entry lists 6 T cell receptor beta chains sequenced from one sample in a study of regulatory T cells in long-lasting Graves disease. Construction of TCR beta libraries relied on iRepertoire HTBI primers and on Arm-PCR targeting CDR3 regions. TCRdb re-analysed the multiplex PCR reads in MiXCR, keeping a single row per CDR3 protein. The table has roughly 350,000 distinct CDR3 sequences, over 15% seen once. Time point here: newly diagnosed GD, antithyroid drugs for less than 3 months. The authors made the TCR library using RNA they extracted from PBMCs. In addition, the sample was reused for a study of T cells in Graves' hyperthyroidism and ophthalmopathy.

Source: peripheral blood mononuclear cells (PBMCs), taken at new diagnosis, from a patient treated with antithyroid drugs. The origin of the receptors is a man between 40 and 49 years old with Graves disease.

Details on this clonotype: One base separates it from a far larger clone, so it is likely a read error. The chain is built from TRBV10-3 and TRBJ1-5; 7 bases are shared with TRBD1. Germline lookup yields CDR1 ENHRY and CDR2 SYGVKD. The trim removed 5 bases at V and 5 bases at J, leaving 6 bases unmatched. This CDR3 spans 14 amino acids. The DNA for the CDR3 is TGTGCCATCAGTTTCTCAGGGGGGGATCAGCCCCAGCATTTT. It yields the protein CAISFSGGDQPQHF.

The CDR3 loop is CAYTRGTGNTIYF. The CDR3 DNA sequence: TGTGCATACACCCGGGGTACTGGAAACACCATATATTTT. The J gene is TRBJ1-3, the V gene TRBV30; D remains unclear. CDR3 length equals 13 residues. The germline V gene has CDR1 GTSNPN and CDR2 SVGIG (reference sequence).

V usage is TRBV7-6 and J usage is TRBJ2-5, with D perhaps matching TRBD1 (5 bases). Germline lookup yields CDR1 SGHVS and CDR2 FNYEAQ. This CDR3 contains 13 residues. V was cut by 6 bases and J by 0 bases, with 8 bases left in between. CDR3 in amino acids: CASRAGNQETQYF. CDR3 nucleotides: TGTGCCAGCAGGGCAGGGAACCAAGAGACCCAGTACTTC.

This clonotype was seen at least ten times. The CDR3 nucleotides read TGTGCCAGCAGCTTACAGGGGGCGCTTCGTGGCTACACCTTC. Amino acids: CASSLQGALRGYTF. The chain carries TRBV5-4 and TRBJ1-2, with TRBD1 matching 9 bases. The CDR3 covers 14 residues. Trimming cost V 2 bases and J 7 bases; bases outside gene matches: 6. Germline V gene sequence: CDR1 SGHNT, CDR2 YYREEE (reference sequence).

The table lists this clonotype with many counts. This chain uses TRBV2 with TRBJ2-2; no reliable D call. The germline gives CDR1 SNHLY, CDR2 FYNNEI. V was pared by 6 bases and J by 4 bases, with 6 bases between. This CDR3 spans 12 amino acids. The CDR3 region is CASSLTTGELFF. Here the CDR3 DNA reads TGTGCCAGCAGCTTAACCACCGGGGAGCTGTTTTTT.

The V and J genes are TRBV19 and TRBJ2-1, with no clear D. Trimming shortened V by 8 bases and J by 8 bases, and 7 bases separated the two germline ends. The CDR3 is 10 amino acids. Germline V CDR1 and CDR2: LNHDA, SQIVND (reference sequence). DNA of the CDR3: TGTGCCAGTGGGGTACATGAGCAGTTCTTC. It encodes CASGVHEQFF.